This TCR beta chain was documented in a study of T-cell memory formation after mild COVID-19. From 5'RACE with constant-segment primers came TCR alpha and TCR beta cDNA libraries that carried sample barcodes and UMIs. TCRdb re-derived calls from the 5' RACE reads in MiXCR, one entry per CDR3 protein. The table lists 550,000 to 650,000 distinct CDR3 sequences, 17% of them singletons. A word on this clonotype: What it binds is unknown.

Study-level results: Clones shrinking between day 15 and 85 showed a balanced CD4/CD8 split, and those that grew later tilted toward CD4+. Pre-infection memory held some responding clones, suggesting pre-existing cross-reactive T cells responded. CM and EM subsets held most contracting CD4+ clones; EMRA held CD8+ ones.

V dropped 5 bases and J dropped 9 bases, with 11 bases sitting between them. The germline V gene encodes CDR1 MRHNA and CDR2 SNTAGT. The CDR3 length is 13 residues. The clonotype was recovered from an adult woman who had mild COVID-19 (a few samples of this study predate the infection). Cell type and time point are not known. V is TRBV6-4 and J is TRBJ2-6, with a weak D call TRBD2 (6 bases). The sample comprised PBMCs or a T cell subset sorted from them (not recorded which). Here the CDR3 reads CASSRQGGNVLTF. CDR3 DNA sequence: TGTGCCAGCAGTCGCCAGGGAGGCAACGTCCTGACTTTC.